These 31 T cell receptor beta chains were sequenced from one sample in a study of response to subunit inactivated influenza vaccine. MiXCR, run by TCRdb on the RT-PCR reads, gives a single entry per CDR3 protein. In the table there are roughly 650,000 distinct CDR3 sequences, 15% to 18% of which are singletons. The sequenced sample was PBMCs from blood, obtained 11 to 12 days after vaccination. These receptors all come from a man aged 50 to 60 who received an inactivated influenza vaccine.

The genes are TRBV10-3 and TRBJ2-1, with a possible D match to TRBD2 (6 bases). Germline V gives CDR1 ENHRY, CDR2 SYGVKD. V lost 8 bases and J lost 7, with 18 bases in between. The CDR3 consists of 14 residues. The CDR3 sequence is CAIGGREPWNEQFF. The DNA for the CDR3 is TGTGCCATCGGAGGTCGGGAGCCTTGGAATGAGCAGTTCTTC.

Only a few counts were recorded for this clonotype. The chain combines TRBV12-3 or TRBV12-4 with TRBJ2-1; D not resolved. This CDR3 has 14 residues. V was pared by 2 bases and J by 7 bases, with 12 bases between. The CDR3 coding sequence is TGTGCCAGCAGTTTACCGGGCCACGGGAATGAGCAGTTCTTC. It encodes CASSLPGHGNEQFF.

This chain's CDR3 is CASSSRTGVSSGANVLTF. CDR3 nucleotide sequence: TGTGCCAGCAGTTCTCGGACAGGGGTTAGCTCTGGGGCCAACGTCCTGACTTTC. The chain couples TRBV6-5 to TRBJ2-6, with 9 bases lining up with TRBD1. This CDR3 has 18 amino acids. Germline lookup yields CDR1 MNHEY and CDR2 SVGAGI. The J segment lost 0 bases and the V segment lost 4 bases, leaving 7 bases of the junction unmatched.

The rearrangement joins TRBV12-3 or TRBV12-4 to TRBJ2-2; D unclear. The CDR3 has 13 residues. The V gene lost 5 bases and the J gene lost 8 bases, with 12 bases spanning the gap. This chain's CDR3 is CASSKFESGELFF. DNA for the CDR3: TGTGCCAGCAGTAAATTCGAGTCGGGGGAGCTGTTTTTT.

This clonotype was picked up a small number of times. This chain joins TRBV20-1 and TRBJ2-1; TRBD2 agrees at 11 bases. Germline loops: CDR1 DFQATT, CDR2 SNEGSKA (reference sequence). The CDR3 loop spans 13 amino acids. V gave up 5 bases and J gave up 10 bases; unmatched junction bases: 7. Here the CDR3 DNA reads TGCAGTGCTGGCAAGACTAGCGGGATAGAGCAGTTCTTC. Protein sequence: CSAGKTSGIEQFF.

This clonotype was counted only a few times. This rearrangement joins TRBV20-1 to TRBJ2-7, with TRBD2 matching over 10 bases. The germline gives CDR1 DFQATT, CDR2 SNEGSKA (reference sequence). CDR3 length: 13 residues. With V trimmed by 4 bases and J by 6 bases, 6 bases remained unmatched. This chain's CDR3 is CSATPGLAFEQYF. The CDR3 bases are TGCAGTGCTACTCCGGGACTAGCGTTCGAGCAGTACTTC.

This clonotype turned up a few times. The chain recombines TRBV4-3 with TRBJ2-3, with TRBD2 as a possible D gene (5 bases). Germline lookup yields CDR1 LGHNA and CDR2 YSLEER. Trimming stripped 4 bases from V and 6 bases from J, with 11 bases between. The CDR3 is 13 amino acids. The CDR3 sequence is CASSPPSGDTQYF. The CDR3 DNA sequence: TGCGCCAGCAGCCCCCCGTCGGGGGATACGCAGTATTTT.

The rearrangement uses TRBV20-1 and TRBJ2-1, with D perhaps assigned TRBD1 or TRBD2 (5 bases each). V shed 6 bases and J shed 7 bases, with 16 bases lying between them. Germline CDR1 reads DFQATT; CDR2 reads SNEGSKA (reference sequence). The CDR3 is 13 residues long. CDR3 in DNA: TGCAGTGCGGACAAGGGTTGGGGGAATGAGCAGTTCTTC. Amino acid sequence: CSADKGWGNEQFF.

The V and J genes are TRBV7-2 and TRBJ2-7, with 8 bases matching TRBD1. J gave up 7 bases and V 6 bases, and 17 bases lay outside the gene matches. This CDR3 comprises 16 residues. Germline V lookup: CDR1 SGHTA, CDR2 FQGNSA. The CDR3 sequence: CASSIDAGTGRREQYF. CDR3 in DNA: TGTGCCAGCAGTATAGATGCCGGGACAGGCCGTCGGGAGCAGTACTTC.

In its sample, this clonotype was seen a few times. The rearrangement uses TRBV10-3 and TRBJ2-2; D tentatively reads TRBD1 or TRBD2 (6 bases each). Trimming took off 3 bases at V and 6 bases at J, with 17 bases between the two ends. CDR1 ENHRY and CDR2 SYGVKD come from the germline V gene. This CDR3 is built from 16 residues. This chain's CDR3 is CAISDLDKGGPGELFF. Written as DNA, the CDR3 is TGTGCCATCAGTGACCTGGACAAGGGGGGCCCCGGGGAGCTGTTTTTT.

This sequence joins TRBV19 and TRBJ2-4; D gene unclear. The germline gives CDR1 LNHDA, CDR2 SQIVND (reference sequence). Trimming removed 5 bases at V and 0 bases at J, with 14 bases between. There are 16 residues in the CDR3. CDR3 DNA sequence: TGTGCCAGTAGTTTGGGGTTGGGGAAAGCCAAAAACATTCAGTACTTC. Translating gives CASSLGLGKAKNIQYF.

This chain links TRBV20-1 with TRBJ2-1; 7 nucleotides match TRBD2. Germline-derived CDR1 and CDR2 are DFQATT and SNEGSKA (reference sequence). With V trimmed by 3 bases and J by 4 bases, 6 bases remained unmatched. The CDR3 is made up of 14 amino acids. The DNA of the CDR3 is TGCAGTGCTAGTCAGGCTAGCGGATACAATGAGCAGTTCTTC. Translated: CSASQASGYNEQFF.

The rearrangement joins TRBV20-1 to TRBJ2-2; D ambiguous. The CDR3 contains 15 residues. In germline, CDR1 is DFQATT, CDR2 SNEGSKA (reference sequence). Deletions cut 0 bases from V and 0 bases from J, with 8 bases between. The CDR3 is CSARDRAANTGELFF. CDR3 DNA: TGCAGTGCTAGAGATCGTGCGGCGAACACCGGGGAGCTGTTTTTT.

This clonotype appeared a few times. The chain recombines TRBV29-1 with TRBJ2-7; D uncertain. Germline lookup yields CDR1 SQVTM and CDR2 ANQGSEA. Trimming removed 2 bases at V and 3 bases at J, with 8 bases between. The length of the CDR3 is 12 residues. The CDR3 region has the DNA TGCAGCGTTGAAACGGTCAGCTACGAGCAGTACTTC. Amino acid sequence: CSVETVSYEQYF.

The V and J genes are TRBV5-1 and TRBJ2-1, with TRBD2 identical over 11 bases. Germline V gene data show CDR1 as SGHRS and CDR2 as YFSETQ. The CDR3 totals 17 residues. V lost 4 bases, J lost 4 bases, and 10 bases stayed unmatched. The CDR3 nucleotides are TGCGCCAGCAGCAAATCTTTCGGGACTAGCGGTTACAATGAGCAGTTCTTC. It encodes CASSKSFGTSGYNEQFF.

This clonotype was seen more than once but under ten times. The J gene is TRBJ1-6, the V gene TRBV5-1; no reliable D call. V was cut by 0 bases and J by 5 bases, with 15 bases left in between. The germline V gene encodes CDR1 SGHRS and CDR2 YFSETQ. This CDR3 is built from 17 residues. In DNA, the CDR3 is TGCGCCAGCAGCTTGGCCGCGGGGAGTGCCCATAATTCACCCCTCCACTTT. Its protein product is CASSLAAGSAHNSPLHF.

The V gene is TRBV3-1, the J gene TRBJ1-1; a weak D match, TRBD1 (5 bases). V was shortened by 0 bases and J by 4 bases, with 9 bases between the two germline ends. This CDR3 spans 14 amino acids. Germline V gives CDR1 LGHDT, CDR2 YNNKEL (reference sequence). This CDR3 is CASSQESGTTEAFF. CDR3 nucleotide sequence: TGTGCCAGCAGCCAAGAATCAGGGACCACTGAAGCTTTCTTT.

This clonotype was recorded at least ten times. This rearrangement joins TRBV12-3 or TRBV12-4 to TRBJ2-7; the D is unclear. The V end lost 4 bases, the J end lost 3 bases, and 7 bases lay between the germline ends. The CDR3 runs 12 residues. CDR3 in amino acids: CASSSPGYEQYF. CDR3 in DNA: TGTGCCAGCAGTTCCCCCGGCTACGAGCAGTACTTC.

This clonotype has a count of ten or more. The chain employs TRBV12-3 or TRBV12-4 and TRBJ1-5; D is undetermined. The V and J ends lost 5 bases and 0 bases respectively, with 17 bases between them. This CDR3 is 17 amino acids long. The CDR3 coding sequence is TGTGCCAGCAGTAGTAACTACGACACTTATAGCAATCAGCCCCAGCATTTT. This codes for CASSSNYDTYSNQPQHF.

This clonotype was recorded a few times. This chain connects TRBV5-1 to TRBJ1-2; TRBD1 matches 10 bases. The CDR3 is made up of 17 amino acids. V lost 4 bases and J lost 4; bases outside the gene matches: 13. Germline values: CDR1 SGHRS, CDR2 YFSETQ. The CDR3: CASSPDGGTGDIYGYTF. CDR3 in DNA: TGCGCCAGCAGCCCGGATGGAGGGACAGGGGACATCTATGGCTACACCTTC.

The chain employs TRBV19 and TRBJ2-7; 7 bases line up with TRBD1. Trimming cost V 3 bases and J 7 bases; bases outside gene matches: 9. Per the germline V gene, CDR1 is LNHDA and CDR2 is SQIVND (reference sequence). The CDR3 spans 14 residues. In DNA form, the CDR3 reads TGTGCCAGTAGTATGAGACAGGGTCGCTTGGAGCAGTACTTC. Translating it yields CASSMRQGRLEQYF.

This chain joins TRBV7-9 and TRBJ1-1, with 7 bases lining up with TRBD1. This CDR3 comprises 15 residues. The V gene end was trimmed by 7 bases and the J gene end by 4 bases; junction bases not matched to a gene: 12. Germline lookup yields CDR1 SEHNR and CDR2 FQNEAQ (reference sequence). CDR3 nucleotides: TGTGCCAGCACTTGGGGTACAGGGGCCGGCACTGAAGCTTTCTTT. Translation: CASTWGTGAGTEAFF.

Ten or more counts support this clonotype. The chain is built from TRBV7-8 and TRBJ2-7; 8 bases line up with TRBD2. J gave up 0 bases and V 1 base, and 2 bases lay outside the gene matches. The CDR3 sequence is 15 residues long. CDR1 is SGHVS and CDR2 is FQNEAQ in the germline V gene. Written as DNA, the CDR3 is TGTGCCAGCAGCTTAGAACTAGCGGCCTCCTACGAGCAGTACTTC. This gives the protein CASSLELAASYEQYF.

This clonotype was seen a few times. The V and J genes are TRBV2 and TRBJ2-1, with 9 bases fitting TRBD2. Trimming took 11 bases from V and 8 from J; bases not matched to a gene: 13. Per germline, CDR1 SNHLY and CDR2 FYNNEI. CDR3 size: 14 residues. Here the CDR3 reads CAASSGRPGDEQFF. Written as DNA, the CDR3 is TGTGCCGCGTCCAGCGGGAGGCCTGGCGATGAGCAGTTCTTC. Using reference TRBV2 and TRBJ2-1 for the parts outside the CDR3, the full variable domain is EPEVTQTPSHQVTQMGQEVILRCVPISNHLYFYWYRQILGQKVEFLVSFYNNEISEKSEIFDDQFSVERPDGSNFTLKIRSTKLEDSAMYFCAASSGRPGDEQFFGPGTRLTVL.

CDR3: CASSQEGELAGGPDEQFF. As DNA, the CDR3 is TGTGCCAGCAGCCAAGAGGGGGAACTAGCGGGAGGGCCAGATGAGCAGTTCTTC. The rearrangement links TRBV3-1 to TRBJ2-1; TRBD2 matches at 13 bases. The CDR3 runs to 18 residues. V shed 0 bases and J 8 bases; nucleotides not matched to a gene: 10. Germline values: CDR1 LGHDT, CDR2 YNNKEL (reference sequence).

The chain employs TRBV14 and TRBJ2-7; TRBD2 agrees at 9 bases. The CDR3 has 16 residues. The ends lost 1 base at V and 2 bases at J; junction bases unmatched: 6. Looked up from germline, CDR1 is SGHDN and CDR2 is FVKESK. DNA for the CDR3: TGTGCCAGCAGCCAAGGGTGGCTAGCGGGGACCTACGAGCAGTACTTC. It encodes CASSQGWLAGTYEQYF.

This clonotype was counted a few times. CDR3 residues: CASSVSHGQGLETQYF. The DNA of the CDR3 is TGTGCCAGCAGCGTATCTCACGGACAGGGATTAGAGACCCAGTACTTC. The genes are TRBV9 and TRBJ2-5, with 8 bases matching TRBD1. After removal of 1 base from V and 4 bases from J, the junction contained 9 bases not matched to a gene. The CDR3 totals 16 residues. Germline lookup yields CDR1 SGDLS and CDR2 YYNGEE. The complete variable domain, with remaining parts taken from reference TRBV9 and TRBJ2-5, reads DSGVTQTPKHLITATGQRVTLRCSPRSGDLSVYWYQQSLDQGLQFLIQYYNGEERAKGNILERFSAQQFPDLHSELNLSSLELGDSALYFCASSVSHGQGLETQYFGPGTRLLVL.

A few counts support this clonotype. This sequence joins TRBV24-1 and TRBJ2-5; TRBD2 matches at 8 bases. V lost 3 bases to trimming and J lost 0 bases; unmatched junction nucleotides: 2. Germline V lookup: CDR1 KGHDR, CDR2 SFDVKD. CDR3 length: 15 residues. The CDR3 DNA sequence: TGTGCCACCAGTGATCCTAGCGGGCACCAAGAGACCCAGTACTTC. Amino acids: CATSDPSGHQETQYF.

The V call is TRBV27, the J call TRBJ2-3; 7 bases match TRBD2. The CDR3 extends over 15 amino acids. Trimming took 2 bases from V and 1 from J; bases not matched to a gene: 3. Per germline, CDR1 MNHEY and CDR2 SMNVEV (reference sequence). DNA for the CDR3: TGTGCCAGCAGTTTAATACGGGGGGGCACAGATACGCAGTATTTT. As protein: CASSLIRGGTDTQYF.

This clonotype was seen a handful of times. The CDR3 DNA sequence: TGTGCCAGCAGCCAAGCGCCTTTGAACTATGGCTACACCTTC. Translating it yields CASSQAPLNYGYTF. This chain joins TRBV7-2 and TRBJ1-2; D is undetermined. In germline, CDR1 is SGHTA, CDR2 FQGNSA. CDR3 size: 14 residues. Trimming removed 5 bases from V and 2 bases from J, with 12 bases in between.

The chain employs TRBV9 and TRBJ1-1, with D tentatively TRBD1 (6 bases). CDR1 is SGDLS and CDR2 is YYNGEE in the germline V gene. CDR3 length: 13 residues. V shed 3 bases and J shed 4 bases, with 10 bases lying between them. The CDR3 DNA reads TGTGCCAGCAGCGAACAGGGTAGCACTGAAGCTTTCTTT. Its translation: CASSEQGSTEAFF.